This T cell receptor (beta chain) appears in the sequencing data of a study of human T cells and chemical hapten exposure. Across the study: Epicutaneous patch tests delivered 0.01% DPC to the upper back, with evaluation at 6 days.

During construction of the library, unique molecular identifiers were attached to individual cDNA molecules for quantitative, reproducible TCR counting. TCRdb recomputed calls from the RACE reads with MiXCR, one row per CDR3 protein. The table has 380,000 or so distinct CDR3 sequences, approximately 5.1% seen once. The V gene lost 5 bases and the J gene lost 7 bases, with 15 bases spanning the gap. Germline CDR1 is LGHDT and CDR2 is YNNKEL (reference sequence). CDR3 length: 14 amino acids. This clonotype has at least ten counts. Time point given: patch test 1, 2 weeks after DPC sensitization. Noted treatment: therapeutic diphenylcyclopropenone sensitization with weekly scalp DPC.

The sequence was obtained from a woman aged 45-60 years with alopecia areata. Some clones in this sample may be carry-over from other donors' samples. The rearrangement joins TRBV3-1 to TRBJ2-1; TRBD1 or TRBD2 may be the D gene (5 bases each). The starting material was whole blood, obtained in connection with sensitization to the hapten diphenylcyclopropenone (DPC). The CDR3 region is CASSDGTLANEQFF. CDR3 DNA: TGTGCCAGCAGCGACGGGACCCTTGCTAATGAGCAGTTCTTC.